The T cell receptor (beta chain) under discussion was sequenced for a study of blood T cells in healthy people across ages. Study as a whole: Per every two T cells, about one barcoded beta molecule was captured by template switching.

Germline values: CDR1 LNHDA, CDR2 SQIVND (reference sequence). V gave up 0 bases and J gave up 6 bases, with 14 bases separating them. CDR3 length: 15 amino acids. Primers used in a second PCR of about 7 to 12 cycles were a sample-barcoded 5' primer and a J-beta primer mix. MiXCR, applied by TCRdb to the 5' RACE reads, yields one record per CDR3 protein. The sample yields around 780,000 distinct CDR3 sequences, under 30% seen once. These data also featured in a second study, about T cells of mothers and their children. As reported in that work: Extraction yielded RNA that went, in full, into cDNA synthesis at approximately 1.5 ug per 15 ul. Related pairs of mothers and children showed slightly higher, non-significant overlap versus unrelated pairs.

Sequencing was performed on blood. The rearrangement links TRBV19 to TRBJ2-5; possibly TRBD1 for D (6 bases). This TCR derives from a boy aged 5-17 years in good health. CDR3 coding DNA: TGTGCCAGTAGTATAGATTATACAGGGCGGCAGACCCAGTACTTC. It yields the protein CASSIDYTGRQTQYF.